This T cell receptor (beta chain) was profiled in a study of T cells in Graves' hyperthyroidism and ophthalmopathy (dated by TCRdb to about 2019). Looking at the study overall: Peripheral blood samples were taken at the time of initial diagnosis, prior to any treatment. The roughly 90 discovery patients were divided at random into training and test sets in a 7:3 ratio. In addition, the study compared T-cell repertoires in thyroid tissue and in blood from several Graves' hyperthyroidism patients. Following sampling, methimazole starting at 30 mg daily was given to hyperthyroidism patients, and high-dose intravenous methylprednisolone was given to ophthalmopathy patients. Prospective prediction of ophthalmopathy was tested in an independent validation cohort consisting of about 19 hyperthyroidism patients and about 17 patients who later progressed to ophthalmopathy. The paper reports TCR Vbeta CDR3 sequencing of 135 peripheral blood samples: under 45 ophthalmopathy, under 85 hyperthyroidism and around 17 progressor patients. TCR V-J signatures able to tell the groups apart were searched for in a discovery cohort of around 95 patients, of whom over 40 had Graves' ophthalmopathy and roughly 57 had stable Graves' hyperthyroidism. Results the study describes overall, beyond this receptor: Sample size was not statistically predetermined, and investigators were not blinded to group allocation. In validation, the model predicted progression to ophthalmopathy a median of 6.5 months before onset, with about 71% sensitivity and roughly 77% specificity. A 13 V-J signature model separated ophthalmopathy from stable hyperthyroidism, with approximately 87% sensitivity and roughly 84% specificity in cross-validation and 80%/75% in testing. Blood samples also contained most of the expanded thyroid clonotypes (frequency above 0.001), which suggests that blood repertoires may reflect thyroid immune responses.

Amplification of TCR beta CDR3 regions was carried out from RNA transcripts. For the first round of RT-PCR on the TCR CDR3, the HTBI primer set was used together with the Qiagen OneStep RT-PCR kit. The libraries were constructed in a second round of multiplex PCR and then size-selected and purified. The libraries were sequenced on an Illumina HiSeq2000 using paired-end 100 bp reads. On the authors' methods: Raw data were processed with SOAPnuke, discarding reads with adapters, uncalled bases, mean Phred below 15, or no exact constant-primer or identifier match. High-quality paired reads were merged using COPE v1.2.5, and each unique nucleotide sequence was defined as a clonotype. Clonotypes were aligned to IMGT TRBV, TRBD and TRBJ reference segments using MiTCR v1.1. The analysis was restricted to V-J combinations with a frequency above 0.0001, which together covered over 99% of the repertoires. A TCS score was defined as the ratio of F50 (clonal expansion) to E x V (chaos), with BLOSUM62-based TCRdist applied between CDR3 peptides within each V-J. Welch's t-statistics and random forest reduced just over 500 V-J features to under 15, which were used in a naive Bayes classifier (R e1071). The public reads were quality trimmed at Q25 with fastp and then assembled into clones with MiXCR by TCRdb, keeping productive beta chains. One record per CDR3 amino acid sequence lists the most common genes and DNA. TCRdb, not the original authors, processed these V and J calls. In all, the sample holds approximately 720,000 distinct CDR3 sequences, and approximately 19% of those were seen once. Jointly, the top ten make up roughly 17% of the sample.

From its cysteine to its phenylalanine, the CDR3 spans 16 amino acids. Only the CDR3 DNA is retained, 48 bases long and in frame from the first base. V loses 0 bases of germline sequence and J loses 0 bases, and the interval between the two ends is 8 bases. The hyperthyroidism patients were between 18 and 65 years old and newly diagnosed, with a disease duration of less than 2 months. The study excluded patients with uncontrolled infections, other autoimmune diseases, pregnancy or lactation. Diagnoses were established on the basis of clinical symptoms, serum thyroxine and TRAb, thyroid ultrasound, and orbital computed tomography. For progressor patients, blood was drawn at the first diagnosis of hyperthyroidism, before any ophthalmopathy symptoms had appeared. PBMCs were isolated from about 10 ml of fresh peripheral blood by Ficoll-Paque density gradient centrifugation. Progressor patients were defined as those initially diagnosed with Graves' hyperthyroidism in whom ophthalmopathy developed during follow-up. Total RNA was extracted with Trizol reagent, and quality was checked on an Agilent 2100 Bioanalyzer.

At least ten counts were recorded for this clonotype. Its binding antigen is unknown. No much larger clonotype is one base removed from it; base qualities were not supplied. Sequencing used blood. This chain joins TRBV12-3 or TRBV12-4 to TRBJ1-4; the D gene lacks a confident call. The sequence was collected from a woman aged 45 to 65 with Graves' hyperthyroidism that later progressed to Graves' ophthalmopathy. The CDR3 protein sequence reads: CASSLALGATNEKLFF. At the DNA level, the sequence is TGTGCCAGCAGTTTAGCGCTCGGGGCAACTAATGAAAAACTGTTTTTT.